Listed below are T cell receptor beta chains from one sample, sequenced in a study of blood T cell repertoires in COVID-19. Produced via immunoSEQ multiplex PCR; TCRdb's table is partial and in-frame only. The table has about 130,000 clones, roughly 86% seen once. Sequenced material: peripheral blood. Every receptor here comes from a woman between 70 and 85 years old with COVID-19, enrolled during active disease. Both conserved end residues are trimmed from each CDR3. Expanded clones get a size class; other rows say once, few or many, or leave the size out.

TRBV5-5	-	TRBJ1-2	ASSSRDSFLNYGYT
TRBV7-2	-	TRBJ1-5	ASSWDSVQPQH
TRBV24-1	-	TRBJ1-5	ATSAGQGGNQPQH
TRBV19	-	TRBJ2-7	ASSPSQGALAYEQY
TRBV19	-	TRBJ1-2	ASTGLVNYGYT
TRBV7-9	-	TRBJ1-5	ASSSSGGVSNQPQH
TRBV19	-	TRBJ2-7	ASSPNGQGGSYEQY
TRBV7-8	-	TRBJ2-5	ASSIRQGGRETQY
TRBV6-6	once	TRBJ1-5	ASSFMSHDQPQH
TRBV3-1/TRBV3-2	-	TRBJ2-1	ASSQTQPGPKAGGNYNEQF
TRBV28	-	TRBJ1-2	ASSLYHRVYGYT
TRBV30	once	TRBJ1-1	AWGRPNTEAF
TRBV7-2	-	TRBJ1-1	ASSWGGDGTEAF
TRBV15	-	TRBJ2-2	ATTRDRGHVGELF
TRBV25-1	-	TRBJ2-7	ASSEGALGYEQY
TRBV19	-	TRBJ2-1	ASSTLAGGDNEQF
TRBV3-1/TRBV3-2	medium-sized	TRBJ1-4	ASSQESTGSTNEKLF
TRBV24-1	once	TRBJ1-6	ATTKGQSSYNSPLH
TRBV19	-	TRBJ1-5	ASSIGSDRGIQPQH
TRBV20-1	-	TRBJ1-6	SASQGVPNSPLH
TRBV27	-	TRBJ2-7	ASSRSDRVASSEQY
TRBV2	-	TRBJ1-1	ASRGNPTEAF
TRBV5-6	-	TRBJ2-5	ASTSRKGGALETQY
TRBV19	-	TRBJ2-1	AASKPGTGAGEQF
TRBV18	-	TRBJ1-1	ASSGGQGAF
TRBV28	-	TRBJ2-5	ASCEYGQGKETQY
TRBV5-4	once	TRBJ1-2	ASSPGIIIDYGYT
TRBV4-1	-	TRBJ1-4	ASSPRTDNEKLF
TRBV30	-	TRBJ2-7	AWSSGGYEQY
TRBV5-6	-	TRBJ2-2	ASSLGKLFSGELF
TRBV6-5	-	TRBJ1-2	ATFGDSHGYT
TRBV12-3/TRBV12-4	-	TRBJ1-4	ASSPGEGKLF
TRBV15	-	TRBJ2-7	ATSKAGGTSSYEQY
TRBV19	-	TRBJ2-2	ASSIFRQGEDTGELF
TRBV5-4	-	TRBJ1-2	ASSFRDRAYGYT
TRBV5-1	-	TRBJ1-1	ASSLSVLGPEAF
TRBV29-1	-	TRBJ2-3	SAYRGTDTQY
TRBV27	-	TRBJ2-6	ASSLSGAGANVLT
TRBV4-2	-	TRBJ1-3	ASSQDSADLSGTIY
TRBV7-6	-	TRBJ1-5	ASSPPDQGHNHSNQPQH
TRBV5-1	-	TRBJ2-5	ASSLAGGGRRETQY
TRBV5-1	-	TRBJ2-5	ASRAASGTQETQY
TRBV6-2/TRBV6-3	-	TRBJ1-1	ASSYSQVVNTEAF